Following are 12 T cell receptor beta chains from one sample sequenced in a study of blood T cell repertoires in COVID-19. TCRdb's copy holds only in-frame clones and misses some; the assay was immunoSEQ multiplex PCR. The table lists about 190,000 clones, approximately 90% of them singletons, with about 1% in the top ten. The sample comprised peripheral blood. These receptors were taken from a man under 40 with acute or convalescent COVID-19.

The rearrangement uses TRBV5-1 and TRBJ2-2, with 9 bases aligning to TRBD1. The CDR3 covers 19 residues. CDR1 and CDR2 from the germline V gene are SGHRS and YFSETQ. V lost 4 bases and J lost 2; bases outside the gene matches: 15. The chain's CDR3 is CASSIYNRGPYLNTGELFF. For the CDR3, the DNA is TGCGCCAGCAGCATATATAACAGGGGGCCTTACCTAAACACCGGGGAGCTGTTTTTT.

The rearrangement joins TRBV7-2 to TRBJ1-2; 7 nucleotides agree with TRBD1. CDR1 and CDR2 (germline): SGHTA, FQGNSA. V gave up 1 base and J gave up 4 bases; unmatched junction bases: 9. The CDR3 loop spans 16 amino acids. The CDR3 here is CASSLGGAGGSYGYTF. The CDR3 DNA reads as TGTGCCAGCAGCTTAGGTGGGGCAGGGGGTAGCTATGGCTACACCTTC.

The chain couples TRBV5-6 to TRBJ2-5; D is perhaps TRBD1 (6 bases). The CDR3 spans 17 residues. The germline gives CDR1 SGHDT, CDR2 YYEEEE. V was clipped by 9 bases and J by 2 bases, with 26 bases between them. The CDR3 region has the DNA TGTGCCACTTATACCCAAGGGACACCCACTAAACAAGAGACCCAGTACTTC. Protein sequence: CATYTQGTPTKQETQYF.

CDR3 coding DNA: TGTGCCTGTTCAGGGGACACTCCAAATGAAAAACTGTTTTTT. Translation gives CACSGDTPNEKLFF. The chain carries TRBV28 and TRBJ1-4, with D perhaps matching TRBD1 (6 bases). Trimming shortened V by 11 bases and J by 5 bases, and 18 bases separated the two germline ends. The CDR3 sequence is 14 residues long. Per germline, CDR1 MDHEN and CDR2 SYDVKM.

The CDR3 nucleotides are TGTGCCAGCAGCTTCGGGACAGAACCCTACGAGCAGTACTTC. This encodes CASSFGTEPYEQYF. The chain uses TRBV7-9 and TRBJ2-7; TRBD1 agrees at 7 bases. The CDR3 has 14 residues. Trimming removed 3 bases from V and 2 bases from J; junction bases left unmatched: 4. The V gene's germline CDR1 is SEHNR and CDR2 FQNEAQ (reference sequence).

The V gene is TRBV9, the J gene TRBJ2-1, with a possible D match to TRBD2 (5 bases). Trimming removed 0 bases from V and 9 bases from J, with 16 bases in between. Looked up from germline, CDR1 is SGDLS and CDR2 is YYNGEE. CDR3 size: 15 residues. The CDR3: CASSVEEGFFGEQFF. The CDR3, as DNA: TGTGCCAGCAGCGTAGAAGAGGGTTTTTTTGGTGAGCAGTTCTTC.

The rearrangement uses TRBV4-1 and TRBJ2-4; no reliable D call. Trimming left V 0 bases short and J 0 bases short, with 12 bases between. CDR3 length: 17 residues. Germline CDR1 MGHRA, CDR2 YSYEKL. The CDR3, as DNA: TGCGCCAGCAGCCAAGATCATGGCAGTCTAGCCAAAAACATTCAGTACTTC. Amino acid sequence: CASSQDHGSLAKNIQYF.

The rearrangement joins TRBV7-3 to TRBJ2-5; TRBD2 matches at 7 bases. The junction had 12 bases not matched to a gene; V was cut back by 4 bases and J by 4 bases. The CDR3 covers 16 residues. Germline assignment: CDR1 SGHTA and CDR2 FQGTGA. CDR3 sequence: CASSSKGAGVLETQYF. The DNA for the CDR3 is TGTGCCAGCAGCTCAAAAGGGGCGGGGGTCTTAGAGACCCAGTACTTC. The variable domain in full, with the rest retrieved from reference TRBV7-3 and TRBJ2-5, is GAGVSQTPSNKVTEKGKYVELRCDPISGHTALYWYRQSLGQGPEFLIYFQGTGAADDSGLPNDRFFAVRPEGSVSTLKIQRTERGDSAVYLCASSSKGAGVLETQYFGPGTRLLVL.

CDR3: CASSHGGYNEQFF. Written as DNA, the CDR3 is TGCGCCAGCAGCCACGGGGGCTACAATGAGCAGTTCTTC. This chain links TRBV4-1 with TRBJ2-1, with D perhaps TRBD2 (6 bases). This CDR3 spans 13 amino acids. V was cut by 3 bases and J by 3 bases, with 6 bases left in between. Germline V gene sequence: CDR1 MGHRA, CDR2 YSYEKL.

This sequence joins TRBV7-9 and TRBJ1-4, with D maybe TRBD1 (6 bases). The CDR3 runs to 17 residues. Trimming stripped 5 bases from V and 2 bases from J, with 18 bases between. In germline, CDR1 is SEHNR, CDR2 FQNEAQ (reference sequence). The CDR3 bases are TGTGCCAGCAGCCACAACAGGGATGTGGCGACTAATGAAAAACTGTTTTTT. Encoded protein: CASSHNRDVATNEKLFF.

This clone was seen more than once but under ten times. V and J are TRBV28 and TRBJ2-1, with no clear D. Trimming stripped 4 bases from V and 6 bases from J, with 13 bases between. The CDR3 runs 14 residues. Germline CDR1 MDHEN, CDR2 SYDVKM. CDR3 bases: TGTGCCAGCAGTTCAGTCCGCAAACGCAATGAGCAGTTCTTC. Protein product: CASSSVRKRNEQFF.

V and J are TRBV29-1 and TRBJ2-2, with TRBD1 matching over 7 bases. V lost 5 bases and J lost 4; bases outside the gene matches: 4. CDR1 and CDR2 from the germline V gene are SQVTM and ANQGSEA. The CDR3 is 13 residues long. In nucleotides, the CDR3 is TGCAGCGTTAGGACAGGTCTCACCGGGGAGCTGTTTTTT. This sequence encodes CSVRTGLTGELFF.